This T cell receptor beta chain was obtained from a study of blood T cell repertoires in COVID-19. As for the study in general: Spain, Italy and the United States supplied samples that represented acute and convalescent COVID-19. PBMCs, B-cell-depleted T cells, or T cells were the source of the cDNA or gDNA that made up the material.

Original data processing: Reference gene primer amplification gave nucleated cell count estimates. Sequenced by immunoSEQ multiplex PCR; TCRdb stores in-frame clones only, minus some. That table furnishes V, J and clone size, whereas the DNA furnished D and trimming. The data show about 190,000 clones, with roughly 80% seen just once and roughly 14% held by the top ten. The sequence was obtained from a man aged 50 or older who had recovered from COVID-19. Input material: peripheral blood.

The CDR3 reads CASSSGTGGWSNQPQHF. Here the CDR3 DNA reads TGTGCCAGCAGTTCCGGGACAGGGGGCTGGAGCAATCAGCCCCAGCATTTT. The chain is built from TRBV28 and TRBJ1-5; 12 positions agree with TRBD1. The germline CDR1 and CDR2 sequences are MDHEN and SYDVKM. This CDR3 spans 17 amino acids. V gave up 4 bases and J gave up 1 base; unmatched junction bases: 5.